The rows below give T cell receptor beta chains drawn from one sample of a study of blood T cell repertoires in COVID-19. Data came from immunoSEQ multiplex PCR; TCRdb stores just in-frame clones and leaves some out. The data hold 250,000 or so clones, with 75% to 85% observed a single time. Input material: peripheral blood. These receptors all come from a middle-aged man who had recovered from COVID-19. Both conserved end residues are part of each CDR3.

cdr3_aa: CASSQSDSGTGDSNQPQHF
v_call: TRBV3-1/TRBV3-2
cdr3_length: 19
j_call: TRBJ1-5

cdr3_aa: CAWSPGLSGNTIYF
v_call: TRBV30
cdr3_length: 14
j_call: TRBJ1-3

cdr3_aa: CASSSGQGHEKLFF
v_call: TRBV2
cdr3_length: 14
j_call: TRBJ1-4

cdr3_aa: CASSTGQGSPEAGELFF
v_call: TRBV5-1
cdr3_length: 17
j_call: TRBJ2-2

cdr3_aa: CASSTRDRGGYEQFF
v_call: TRBV7-9
cdr3_length: 15
j_call: TRBJ2-1

cdr3_aa: CASSPQGETQYF
v_call: TRBV18
cdr3_length: 12
j_call: TRBJ2-5

cdr3_aa: CASSQDTQYF
v_call: TRBV18
cdr3_length: 10
j_call: TRBJ2-3

cdr3_aa: CASILDRGAREQYF
v_call: TRBV2
cdr3_length: 14
j_call: TRBJ2-7

cdr3_aa: CASSLGGRGGNQPQHF
v_call: TRBV7-9
cdr3_length: 16
j_call: TRBJ1-5

cdr3_aa: CASGQVTGTKQFF
v_call: TRBV12-5
cdr3_length: 13
j_call: TRBJ2-1

cdr3_aa: CASSLSGTGLYYGYTF
v_call: TRBV5-4
cdr3_length: 16
j_call: TRBJ1-2

cdr3_aa: CASSPTRDREFHF
v_call: TRBV4-3
cdr3_length: 13
j_call: TRBJ1-6

cdr3_aa: CASCPGQGTETQYF
v_call: TRBV19
cdr3_length: 14
j_call: TRBJ2-5

cdr3_aa: CASSQSDYGYTF
v_call: TRBV12-3/TRBV12-4
cdr3_length: 12
j_call: TRBJ1-2

cdr3_aa: CASGLWVFGYTF
v_call: TRBV5-8
cdr3_length: 12
j_call: TRBJ1-2

cdr3_aa: CASSVGGRGLNEQFF
v_call: TRBV7-2
cdr3_length: 15
j_call: TRBJ2-1

cdr3_aa: CATRPETGTEKLFF
v_call: TRBV19
cdr3_length: 14
j_call: TRBJ1-4

cdr3_aa: CASSQEKGRMSYEQYF
v_call: TRBV14
cdr3_length: 16
j_call: TRBJ2-7

cdr3_aa: CASSILAGGNNEQFF
v_call: TRBV19
cdr3_length: 15
j_call: TRBJ2-1

cdr3_aa: CASSQQPGLAGASSYNEQFF
v_call: TRBV3-1/TRBV3-2
cdr3_length: 20
j_call: TRBJ2-1

cdr3_aa: CAGQDGGSTEAFF
v_call: TRBV30
cdr3_length: 13
j_call: TRBJ1-1

cdr3_aa: CASSLRWAEDTQYF
v_call: TRBV7-2
cdr3_length: 14
j_call: TRBJ2-3

cdr3_aa: CAWIRAGTSSYNEQFF
v_call: TRBV30
cdr3_length: 16
j_call: TRBJ2-1

cdr3_aa: CASSPLGGVWTNYGYTF
v_call: TRBV19
cdr3_length: 17
j_call: TRBJ1-2

cdr3_aa: CASSYRDSAYNEQFF
v_call: TRBV7-2
cdr3_length: 15
j_call: TRBJ2-1

cdr3_aa: CASSILIADISYNEQFF
v_call: TRBV19
cdr3_length: 17
j_call: TRBJ2-1

cdr3_aa: CASIEGARQGYTF
v_call: TRBV2
cdr3_length: 13
j_call: TRBJ1-2

cdr3_aa: CASSLGGTNPGSYNEQFF
v_call: TRBV5-4
cdr3_length: 18
j_call: TRBJ2-1

cdr3_aa: CASSPITQGSQNTEAFF
v_call: TRBV18
cdr3_length: 17
j_call: TRBJ1-1

cdr3_aa: CASSFRSDSSYEQYF
v_call: TRBV28
cdr3_length: 15
j_call: TRBJ2-7

cdr3_aa: CASSYSGQLPPPSNQPQHF
v_call: TRBV6-2/TRBV6-3
cdr3_length: 19
j_call: TRBJ1-5

cdr3_aa: CASKGPSNSPLHF
v_call: TRBV19
cdr3_length: 13
j_call: TRBJ1-6

cdr3_aa: CASSPPSLAGRIVNTGELFF
v_call: TRBV18
cdr3_length: 20
j_call: TRBJ2-2

cdr3_aa: CASSLGAHGYTF
v_call: TRBV5-6
cdr3_length: 12
j_call: TRBJ1-2

cdr3_aa: CASSSAGNPEAFF
v_call: TRBV7-9
cdr3_length: 13
j_call: TRBJ1-1

cdr3_aa: CSVVGGLGTEAFF
v_call: TRBV29-1
cdr3_length: 13
j_call: TRBJ1-1

cdr3_aa: CAISEPPGAGGSMNTEAFF
v_call: TRBV10-3
cdr3_length: 19
j_call: TRBJ1-1

cdr3_aa: CASSLNGGDYAEAFF
v_call: TRBV5-1
cdr3_length: 15
j_call: TRBJ1-1

cdr3_aa: CASSKAPGGAAAYEQYF
v_call: TRBV7-6
cdr3_length: 17
j_call: TRBJ2-7

cdr3_aa: CASSQTGRNQPQHF
v_call: TRBV6-5
cdr3_length: 14
j_call: TRBJ1-5

cdr3_aa: CASFPRTGTGEGQFF
v_call: TRBV19
cdr3_length: 15
j_call: TRBJ2-1

cdr3_aa: CASGPPGHMNTEAFF
v_call: TRBV12-5
cdr3_length: 15
j_call: TRBJ1-1

cdr3_aa: CASSQWDSYNYGYTF
v_call: TRBV14
cdr3_length: 15
j_call: TRBJ1-2

cdr3_aa: CASSQFPGQGNYGYTF
v_call: TRBV4-3
cdr3_length: 16
j_call: TRBJ1-2

cdr3_aa: CASSSLAGAETQYF
v_call: TRBV6-5
cdr3_length: 14
j_call: TRBJ2-5

cdr3_aa: CASSKPSGNQETQYF
v_call: TRBV21-1
cdr3_length: 15
j_call: TRBJ2-5

cdr3_aa: CASSRGTGWQPQHF
v_call: TRBV6-5
cdr3_length: 14
j_call: TRBJ1-5

cdr3_aa: CASSIGTLDSEAFF
v_call: TRBV19
cdr3_length: 14
j_call: TRBJ1-1